This entry lists 5 T cell receptor beta chains sequenced from one sample in a study of cytomegalovirus exposure and HLA in healthy donors. Researchers ran the PCR with 60 Vbeta and 13 Jbeta primers. Clones were read by immunoSEQ multiplex PCR, and TCRdb kept only the in-frame ones, dropping some. Found here are around 120,000 clones, 75% to 85% of them singletons; the top ten hold 8% to 9%. The specimen was PBMCs. These receptors came from a female donor in good health and CMV-seropositive.

The rearrangement joins TRBV11-2 to TRBJ1-2; a possible D gene is TRBD1 (5 bases). Germline V CDR1 and CDR2: SGHAT, FQNNGV. V lost 4 bases and J lost 6, with 12 bases in between. The CDR3 covers 13 residues. CDR3 protein: CASSYGGPNGYTF. The CDR3 nucleotides are TGTGCCAGCAGCTACGGGGGACCCAATGGCTACACCTTC.

The rearrangement links TRBV4-3 to TRBJ2-5; D perhaps matches TRBD1 (6 bases). The CDR3 covers 17 residues. Trimming removed 0 bases from V and 7 bases from J, with 21 bases in between. The germline gives CDR1 LGHNA, CDR2 YSLEER. The CDR3 DNA reads as TGCGCCAGCAGCCAAGATCGGTTAGAGGGGGAAGTAGGGACCCAGTACTTC. Its translation: CASSQDRLEGEVGTQYF.

The CDR3 bases are TGCAGCGTTGCCCCCCAGACAGGGGTCAACACTGAAGCTTTCTTT. Translating gives CSVAPQTGVNTEAFF. The chain combines TRBV29-1 with TRBJ1-1; 8 nucleotides agree with TRBD1. Trimming removed 4 bases from V and 2 bases from J; junction bases left unmatched: 9. CDR1 is SQVTM and CDR2 is ANQGSEA in the germline V gene. CDR3 length: 15 amino acids.

The chain joins TRBV7-9 to TRBJ2-1; 7 bases are shared with TRBD2. The CDR3 loop spans 14 amino acids. V was clipped by 5 bases and J by 9 bases; unmatched bases: 10. Germline CDR1 SEHNR, CDR2 FQNEAQ (reference sequence). CDR3 sequence (DNA): TGTGCCAGCAGCAAGAGACTAGCCACCAGTGAGCAGTTCTTC. As protein: CASSKRLATSEQFF. The complete variable domain, with remaining parts taken from reference TRBV7-9 and TRBJ2-1, reads DTGVSQNPRHKITKRGQNVTFRCDPISEHNRLYWYRQTLGQGPEFLTYFQNEAQLEKSRLLSDRFSAERPKGSFSTLEIQRTEQGDSAMYLCASSKRLATSEQFFGPGTRLTVL.

The table lists this clone with many counts. The J gene is TRBJ1-2, the V gene TRBV30, with a weak D call TRBD1 (6 bases). The CDR3 has 14 amino acids. Trimming removed 3 bases from V and 13 bases from J, with 24 bases in between. CDR1 and CDR2 from the germline V gene are GTSNPN and SVGIG (reference sequence). The CDR3: CAWSNPLRQAHFTF. The CDR3 nucleotides are TGTGCCTGGAGCAATCCCCTACGACAGGCTCATTTCACCTTC.